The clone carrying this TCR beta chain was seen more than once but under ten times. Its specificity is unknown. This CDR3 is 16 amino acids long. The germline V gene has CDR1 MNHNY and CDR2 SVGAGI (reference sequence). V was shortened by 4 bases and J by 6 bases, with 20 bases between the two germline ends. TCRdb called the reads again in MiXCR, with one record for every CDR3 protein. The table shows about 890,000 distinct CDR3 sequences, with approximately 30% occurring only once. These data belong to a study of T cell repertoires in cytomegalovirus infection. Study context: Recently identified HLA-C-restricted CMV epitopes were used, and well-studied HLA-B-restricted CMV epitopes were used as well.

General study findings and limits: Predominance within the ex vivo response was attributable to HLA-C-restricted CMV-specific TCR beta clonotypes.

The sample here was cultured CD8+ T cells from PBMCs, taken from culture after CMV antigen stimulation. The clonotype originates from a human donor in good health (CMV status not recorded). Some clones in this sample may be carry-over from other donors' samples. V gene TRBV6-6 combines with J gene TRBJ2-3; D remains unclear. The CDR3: CASSSRLLRGFDTQYF. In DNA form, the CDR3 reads TGTGCCAGCAGTTCCCGGCTCCTCCGCGGATTCGATACGCAGTATTTT.